The source of this T cell receptor beta chain is a study of T cells in tuberculosis. Study as a whole: A South African cohort included IGRA-negative adolescents, latently infected IGRA-positive adolescents and adults with active tuberculosis.

Adolescents were screened for latent TB by skin test and IGRA. Assay used: immunoSEQ multiplex PCR; TCRdb lists only in-frame clones, some missing. The sample contains about 30,000 clones, 95% to 96% of which appear only once. Study-wide points: Shorter CDR3-alpha in active tuberculosis partly drove smaller distances. Smaller distances to GMM-specific TCRs suggested their expansion in active tuberculosis.

This CDR3 region has 17 residues. V trimming: 1 base; J trimming: 0 bases; junction bases outside the gene matches: 2. Germline V CDR1 and CDR2: SGDLS, YYNGEE. About this clone: Its antigen is not identified.

The V gene is TRBV9, the J gene TRBJ2-3; TRBD2 aligns across 13 bases. The clonotype was recovered from a donor aged 10 to 29 with latent tuberculosis or without tuberculosis infection. Input material: PBMCs. CDR3 in amino acids: CASSVWGLAGSTDTQYF. The CDR3 region has the DNA TGTGCCAGCAGCGTATGGGGACTAGCGGGGAGCACAGATACGCAGTATTTT.